Detailed here is one TCR beta chain. Its antigen remains unidentified. It has no much larger one-base neighbor in the sample; base qualities were not kept. The data belong to a study of blood T cell repertoires in COVID-19 (dated by TCRdb to about 2020). Regarding the research as a whole: Samples from collaborators originated in the United States, Italy and Spain and spanned both the acute and convalescent phases of COVID-19. The repertoires were released in a freely available public database meant as a resource for research on the immune response to SARS-CoV-2. Nearly every sample came with metadata listing a de-identified subject ID, COVID-19 status, age in years and sex. The dataset comprised deeply sampled blood TCRbeta repertoires from subjects exposed to, actively infected with, or recovered from COVID-19. Samples were obtained from the ongoing ImmuneRACE study (first 160 participants) and from 1,200 or so subjects provided by 6 global collaborators. The material from the prospective study consisted of cDNA or gDNA derived from T cells, B-cell-depleted T cells, or PBMCs. HLA class I and class II types, where available, came from metadata supplied by the sample provider rather than from assay-based typing.

CDR1 and CDR2 are read off the germline V gene as MRHNA and SNTAGT. After removal of 3 bases from V and 1 base from J, the junction retains 8 bases not matched to a gene. The CDR3 goes from the cysteine to the phenylalanine over 17 residues. The only DNA kept is the CDR3, 51 bases in frame from the first base. What the authors observed across the whole study: The quantity of clinical and demographic metadata differed by source and by participant and was supplied without curation.

Another Seattle source contributed samples from volunteer blood donors who had recovered from COVID-19. Each collaborating institution followed its own protocols to collect whole blood in K2EDTA tubes. For TCRbeta analysis, collaborator samples were shipped as frozen whole blood, as isolated PBMCs, or as DNA extracted from either sample type. TCRbeta CDR3 regions were amplified from genomic DNA by means of the immunoSEQ Assay, a bias-controlled multiplex PCR. In the paper's pipeline: The number of nucleated cells in each sample was estimated from the amplification of reference gene primers within the assay. To quantify the absolute abundance of each unique TCRbeta CDR3 rearrangement, sequence reads were collapsed and filtered. For each sample, productive Simpson clonality was calculated by taking the square root of Simpson's diversity index across productive rearrangements. Held by TCRdb, this immuneACCESS table contains in-frame sequences only and omits some clones. Under half of the omission traces to an unresolved V gene where checked; the cause of the rest is unknown. From that table come the V and J calls and clone size; the DNA was used to work out D and trimming. The sample contains 280,000 or so clones, about 91% of them found a single time. The ten largest clones add up to approximately 7.2% of the sample.

This sequence uses TRBV6-4 and TRBJ2-2; 7 junctional bases match TRBD1. This sequence was found in a woman between 25 and 40 years old who had recovered from COVID-19. Sequencing was carried out using peripheral blood. The CDR3 corresponds to CASSDLGGAGNTGELFF. The nucleotides are TGTGCCAGCAGTGATTTAGGGGGCGCGGGGAACACCGGGGAGCTGTTTTTT.